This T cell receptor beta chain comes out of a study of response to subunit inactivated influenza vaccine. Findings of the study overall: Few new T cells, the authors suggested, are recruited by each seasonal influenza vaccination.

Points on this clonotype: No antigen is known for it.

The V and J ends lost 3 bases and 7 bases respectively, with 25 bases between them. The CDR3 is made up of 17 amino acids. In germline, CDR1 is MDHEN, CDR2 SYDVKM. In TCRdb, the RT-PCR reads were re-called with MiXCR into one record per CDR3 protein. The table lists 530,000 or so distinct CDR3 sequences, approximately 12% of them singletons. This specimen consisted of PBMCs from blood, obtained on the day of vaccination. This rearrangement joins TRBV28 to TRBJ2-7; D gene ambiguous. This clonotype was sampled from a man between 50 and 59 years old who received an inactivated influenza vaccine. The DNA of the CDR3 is TGTGCCAGCAGTTTCGGCAGCCTCGGCCCAAATGCATGGGAGCAGTACTTC. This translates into CASSFGSLGPNAWEQYF.